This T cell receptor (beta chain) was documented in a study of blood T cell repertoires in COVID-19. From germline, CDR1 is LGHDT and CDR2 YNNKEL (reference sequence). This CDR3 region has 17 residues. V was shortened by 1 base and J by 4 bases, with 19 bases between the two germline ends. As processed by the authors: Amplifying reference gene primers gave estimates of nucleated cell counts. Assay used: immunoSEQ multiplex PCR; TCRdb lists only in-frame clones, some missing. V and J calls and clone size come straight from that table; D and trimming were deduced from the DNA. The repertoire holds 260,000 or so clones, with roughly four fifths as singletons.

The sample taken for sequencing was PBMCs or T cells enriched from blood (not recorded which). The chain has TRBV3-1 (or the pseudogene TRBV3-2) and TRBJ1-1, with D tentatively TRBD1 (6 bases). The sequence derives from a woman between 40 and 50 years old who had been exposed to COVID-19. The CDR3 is CASSQGPRGPLGTEAFF. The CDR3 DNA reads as TGTGCCAGCAGCCAAGGTCCCAGGGGCCCCCTGGGCACTGAAGCTTTCTTT.